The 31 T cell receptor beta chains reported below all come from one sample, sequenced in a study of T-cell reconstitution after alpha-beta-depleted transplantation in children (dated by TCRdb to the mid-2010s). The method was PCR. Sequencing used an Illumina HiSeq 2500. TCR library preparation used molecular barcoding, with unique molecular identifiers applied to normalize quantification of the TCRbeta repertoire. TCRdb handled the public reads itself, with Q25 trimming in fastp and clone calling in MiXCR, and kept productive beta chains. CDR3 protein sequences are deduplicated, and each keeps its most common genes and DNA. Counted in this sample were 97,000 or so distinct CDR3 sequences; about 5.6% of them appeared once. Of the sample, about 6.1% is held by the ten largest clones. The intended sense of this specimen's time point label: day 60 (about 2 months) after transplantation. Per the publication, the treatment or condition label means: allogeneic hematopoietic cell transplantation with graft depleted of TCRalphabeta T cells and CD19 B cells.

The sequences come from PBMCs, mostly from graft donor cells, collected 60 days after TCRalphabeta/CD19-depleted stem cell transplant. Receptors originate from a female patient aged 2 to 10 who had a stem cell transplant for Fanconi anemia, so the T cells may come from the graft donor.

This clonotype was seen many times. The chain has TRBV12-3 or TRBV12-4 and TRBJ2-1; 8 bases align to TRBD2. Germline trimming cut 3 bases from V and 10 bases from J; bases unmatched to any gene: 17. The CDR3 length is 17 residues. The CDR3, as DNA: TGTGCCAGCAGTTTTTTCCTCACAGACTCGACTAGCGACGAGCAGTTCTTC. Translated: CASSFFLTDSTSDEQFF.

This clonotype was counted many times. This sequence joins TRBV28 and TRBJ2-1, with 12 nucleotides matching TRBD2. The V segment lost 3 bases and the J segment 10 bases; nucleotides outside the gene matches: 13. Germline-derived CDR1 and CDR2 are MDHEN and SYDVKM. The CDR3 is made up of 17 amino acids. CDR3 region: CASSFPQTSGRLLEQFF. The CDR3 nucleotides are TGTGCCAGCAGTTTCCCTCAGACTAGCGGGAGACTCTTGGAGCAGTTCTTC. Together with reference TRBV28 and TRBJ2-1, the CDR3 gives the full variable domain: DVKVTQSSRYLVKRTGEKVFLECVQDMDHENMFWYRQDPGLGLRLIYFSYDVKMKEKGDIPEGYSVSREKKERFSLILESASTNQTSMYLCASSFPQTSGRLLEQFFGPGTRLTVL.

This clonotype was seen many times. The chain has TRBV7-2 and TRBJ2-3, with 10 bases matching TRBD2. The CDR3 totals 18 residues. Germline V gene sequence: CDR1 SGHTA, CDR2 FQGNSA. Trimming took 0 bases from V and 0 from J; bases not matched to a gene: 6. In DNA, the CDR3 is TGTGCCAGCAGCTTAGCTACAGTTAGCGGGGGGAGCACAGATACGCAGTATTTT. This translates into CASSLATVSGGSTDTQYF.

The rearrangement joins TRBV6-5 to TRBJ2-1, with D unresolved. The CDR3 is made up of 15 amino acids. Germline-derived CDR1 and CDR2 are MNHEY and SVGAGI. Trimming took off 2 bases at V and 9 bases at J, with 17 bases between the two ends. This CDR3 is CASSYGLVAGREQFF. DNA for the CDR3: TGTGCCAGCAGTTACGGGCTAGTAGCAGGACGTGAGCAGTTCTTC.

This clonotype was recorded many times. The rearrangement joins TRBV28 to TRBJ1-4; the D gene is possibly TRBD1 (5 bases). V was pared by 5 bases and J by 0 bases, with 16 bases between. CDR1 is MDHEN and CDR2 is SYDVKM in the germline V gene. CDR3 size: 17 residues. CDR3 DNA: TGTGCCAGCAGTCCCCCGGGACCAAGGGCAACTAATGAAAAACTGTTTTTT. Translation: CASSPPGPRATNEKLFF.

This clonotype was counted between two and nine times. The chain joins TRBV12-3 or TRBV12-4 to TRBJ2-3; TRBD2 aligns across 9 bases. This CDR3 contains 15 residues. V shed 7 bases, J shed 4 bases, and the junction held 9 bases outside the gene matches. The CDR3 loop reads CASIIAGVFPDTQYF. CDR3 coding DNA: TGTGCCAGCATTATAGCGGGAGTTTTCCCAGATACGCAGTATTTT.

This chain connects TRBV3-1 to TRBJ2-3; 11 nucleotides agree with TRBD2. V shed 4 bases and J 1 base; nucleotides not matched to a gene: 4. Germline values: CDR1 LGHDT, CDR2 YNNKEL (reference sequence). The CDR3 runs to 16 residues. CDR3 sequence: CASSPGTSGRTDTQYF. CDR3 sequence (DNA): TGTGCCAGCAGCCCCGGGACTAGCGGCCGCACAGATACGCAGTATTTT.

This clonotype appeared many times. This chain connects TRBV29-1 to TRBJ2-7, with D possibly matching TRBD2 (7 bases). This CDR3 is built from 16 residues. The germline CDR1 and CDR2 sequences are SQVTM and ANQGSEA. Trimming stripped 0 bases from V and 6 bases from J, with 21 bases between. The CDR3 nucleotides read TGCAGCGTTGAAGATCCTTGGGGGAAAGGGGGGGCCGAGCAGTACTTC. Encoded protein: CSVEDPWGKGGAEQYF.

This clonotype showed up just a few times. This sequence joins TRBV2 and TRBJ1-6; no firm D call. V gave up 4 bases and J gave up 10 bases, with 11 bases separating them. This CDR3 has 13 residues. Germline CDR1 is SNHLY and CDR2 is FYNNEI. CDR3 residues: CASSGELGSPLHF. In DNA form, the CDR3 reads TGTGCCAGCAGTGGAGAGCTAGGGTCACCCCTCCACTTT.

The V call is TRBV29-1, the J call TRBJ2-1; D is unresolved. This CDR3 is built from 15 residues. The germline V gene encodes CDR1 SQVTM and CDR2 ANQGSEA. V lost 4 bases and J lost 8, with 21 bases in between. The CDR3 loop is CSVGSVPANPHEQFF. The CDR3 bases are TGCAGCGTTGGCTCGGTTCCCGCGAACCCCCATGAGCAGTTCTTC.

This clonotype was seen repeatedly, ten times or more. The DNA of the CDR3 is TGTGCCAGCAGCCCATTGGACATGGGGGCCACTGAAGCTTTCTTT. Protein: CASSPLDMGATEAFF. The gene calls are TRBV5-4 and TRBJ1-1; a weak D match, TRBD1 (6 bases). V lost 4 bases and J 4 bases, leaving 17 bases between the germline ends. This CDR3 contains 15 residues. Germline-derived CDR1 and CDR2 are SGHNT and YYREEE (reference sequence). The whole variable domain, remainder taken from reference TRBV5-4 and TRBJ1-1, is ETGVTQSPTHLIKTRGQQVTLRCSSQSGHNTVSWYQQALGQGPQFIFQYYREEENGRGNFPPRFSGLQFPNYSSELNVNALELDDSALYLCASSPLDMGATEAFFGQGTRLTVV.

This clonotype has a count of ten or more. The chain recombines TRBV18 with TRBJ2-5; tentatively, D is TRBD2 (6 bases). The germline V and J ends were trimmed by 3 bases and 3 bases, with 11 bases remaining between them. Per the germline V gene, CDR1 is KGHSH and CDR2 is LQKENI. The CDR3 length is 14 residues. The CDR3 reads CASSPQLAEETQYF. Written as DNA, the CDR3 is TGTGCCAGCTCACCGCAACTAGCAGAAGAGACCCAGTACTTC. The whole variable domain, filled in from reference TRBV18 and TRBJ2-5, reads NAGVMQNPRHLVRRRGQEARLRCSPMKGHSHVYWYRQLPEEGLKFMVYLQKENIIDESGMPKERFSAEFPKEGPSILRIQQVVRGDSAAYFCASSPQLAEETQYFGPGTRLLVL.

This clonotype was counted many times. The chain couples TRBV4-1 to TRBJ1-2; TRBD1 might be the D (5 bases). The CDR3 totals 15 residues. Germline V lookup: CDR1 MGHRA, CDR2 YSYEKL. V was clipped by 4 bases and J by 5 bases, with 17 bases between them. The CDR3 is CASSPTEPSKYGYTF. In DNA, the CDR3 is TGCGCCAGCAGCCCGACAGAGCCATCGAAATATGGCTACACCTTC.

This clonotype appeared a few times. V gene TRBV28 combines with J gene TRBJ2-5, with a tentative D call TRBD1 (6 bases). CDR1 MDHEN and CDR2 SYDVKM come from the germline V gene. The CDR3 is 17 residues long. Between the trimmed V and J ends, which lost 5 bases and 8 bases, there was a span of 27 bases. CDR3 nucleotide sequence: TGTGCCAGCAGTCGTCTGTTTCCGGGACAAAATGTTGGAACCCAGTACTTC. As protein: CASSRLFPGQNVGTQYF.

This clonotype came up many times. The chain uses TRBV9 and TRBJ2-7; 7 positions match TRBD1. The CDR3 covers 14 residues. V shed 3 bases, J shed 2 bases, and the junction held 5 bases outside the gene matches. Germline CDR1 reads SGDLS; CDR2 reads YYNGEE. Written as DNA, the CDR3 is TGTGCCAGCAGCGCTCCGGGACAGCCCTACGAGCAGTACTTC. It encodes CASSAPGQPYEQYF.

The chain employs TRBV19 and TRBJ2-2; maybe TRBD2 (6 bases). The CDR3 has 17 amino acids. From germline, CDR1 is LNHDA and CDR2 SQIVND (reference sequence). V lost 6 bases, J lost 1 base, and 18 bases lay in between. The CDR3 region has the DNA TGTGCCAGTAGGACCGTTACAGGACTACAGAACACCGGGGAGCTGTTTTTT. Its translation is CASRTVTGLQNTGELFF. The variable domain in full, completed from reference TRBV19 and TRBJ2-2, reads DGGITQSPKYLFRKEGQNVTLSCEQNLNHDAMYWYRQDPGQGLRLIYYSQIVNDFQKGDIAEGYSVSREKKESFPLTVTSAQKNPTAFYLCASRTVTGLQNTGELFFGEGSRLTVL.

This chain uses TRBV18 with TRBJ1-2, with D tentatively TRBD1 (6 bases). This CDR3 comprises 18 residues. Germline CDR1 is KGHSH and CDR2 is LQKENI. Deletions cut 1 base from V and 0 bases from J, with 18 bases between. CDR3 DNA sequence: TGTGCCAGCTCACCACGAACCGGGACAACTAGTTCTAACTATGGCTACACCTTC. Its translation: CASSPRTGTTSSNYGYTF.

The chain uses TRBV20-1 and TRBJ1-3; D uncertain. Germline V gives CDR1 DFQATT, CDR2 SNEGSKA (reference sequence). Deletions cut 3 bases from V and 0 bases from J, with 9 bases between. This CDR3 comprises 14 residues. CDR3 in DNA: TGCAGTGCTAGTCCGGGGAGCTCTGGAAACACCATATATTTT. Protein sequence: CSASPGSSGNTIYF.

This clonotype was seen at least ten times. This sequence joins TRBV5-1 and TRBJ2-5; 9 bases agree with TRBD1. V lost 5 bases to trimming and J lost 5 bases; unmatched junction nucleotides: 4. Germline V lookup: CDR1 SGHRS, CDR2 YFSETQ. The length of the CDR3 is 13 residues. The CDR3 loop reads CASRRGTGETQYF. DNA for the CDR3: TGCGCCAGCAGAAGAGGGACAGGGGAGACCCAGTACTTC.

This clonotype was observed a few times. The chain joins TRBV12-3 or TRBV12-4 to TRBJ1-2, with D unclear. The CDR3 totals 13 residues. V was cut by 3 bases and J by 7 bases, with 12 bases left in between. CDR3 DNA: TGTGCCAGCAGTTTGTGGGAAGGGTCTGGCTACACCTTC. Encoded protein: CASSLWEGSGYTF.

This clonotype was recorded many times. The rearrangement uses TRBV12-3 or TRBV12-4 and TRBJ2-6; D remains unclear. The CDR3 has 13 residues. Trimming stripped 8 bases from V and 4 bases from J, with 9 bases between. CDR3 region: CASGHSGANVLTF. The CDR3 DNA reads TGTGCCAGCGGTCACTCAGGGGCCAACGTCCTGACTTTC.

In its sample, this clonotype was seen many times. CDR3 loop: CASRIAGGAYEQYF. CDR3 nucleotides: TGTGCCAGCAGGATAGCGGGAGGGGCCTACGAGCAGTACTTC. The V call is TRBV28, the J call TRBJ2-7, with 11 bases that match TRBD2. CDR3 size: 14 residues. Unmatched junction bases numbered 3, after V lost 6 bases and J lost 2 bases. Germline assignment: CDR1 MDHEN and CDR2 SYDVKM.

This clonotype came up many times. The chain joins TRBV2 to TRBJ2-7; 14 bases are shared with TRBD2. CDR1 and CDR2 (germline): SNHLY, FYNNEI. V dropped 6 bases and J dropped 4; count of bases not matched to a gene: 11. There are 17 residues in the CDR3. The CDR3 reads CASSPSPTSGRAYEQYF. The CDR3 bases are TGTGCCAGCAGCCCATCACCGACTAGCGGGAGGGCTTACGAGCAGTACTTC.

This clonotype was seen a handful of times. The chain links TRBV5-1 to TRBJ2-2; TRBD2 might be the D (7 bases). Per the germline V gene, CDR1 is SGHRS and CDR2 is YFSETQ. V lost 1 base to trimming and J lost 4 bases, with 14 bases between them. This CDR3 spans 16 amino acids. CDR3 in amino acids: CASSLIGGRVTGELFF. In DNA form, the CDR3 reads TGCGCCAGCAGCTTGATCGGGGGGCGCGTCACCGGGGAGCTGTTTTTT.

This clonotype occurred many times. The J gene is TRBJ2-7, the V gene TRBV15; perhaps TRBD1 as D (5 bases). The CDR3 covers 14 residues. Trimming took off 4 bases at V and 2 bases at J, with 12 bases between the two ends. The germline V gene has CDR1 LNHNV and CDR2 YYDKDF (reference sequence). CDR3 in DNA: TGTGCCACCAGCAAACAGGTTGGGACCTACGAGCAGTACTTC. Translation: CATSKQVGTYEQYF.

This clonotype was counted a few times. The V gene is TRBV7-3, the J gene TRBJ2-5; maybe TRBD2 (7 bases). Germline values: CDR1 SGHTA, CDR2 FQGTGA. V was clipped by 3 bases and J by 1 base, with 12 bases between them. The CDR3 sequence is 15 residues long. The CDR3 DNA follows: TGTGCCAGCAGCTTGTGGGGGGGGCCCCAAGAGACCCAGTACTTC. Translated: CASSLWGGPQETQYF.

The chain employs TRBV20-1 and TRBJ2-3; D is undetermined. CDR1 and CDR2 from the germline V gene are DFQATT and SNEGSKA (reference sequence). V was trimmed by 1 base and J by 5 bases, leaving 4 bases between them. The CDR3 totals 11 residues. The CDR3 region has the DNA TGCAGTGCTAGAGCTATAGATACGCAGTATTTT. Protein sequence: CSARAIDTQYF.

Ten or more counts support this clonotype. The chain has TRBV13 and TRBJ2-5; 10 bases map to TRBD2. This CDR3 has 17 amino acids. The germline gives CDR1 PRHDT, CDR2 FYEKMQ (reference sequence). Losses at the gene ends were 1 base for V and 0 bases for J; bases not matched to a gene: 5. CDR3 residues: CASSLVGLAGDQETQYF. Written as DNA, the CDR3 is TGTGCCAGCAGCTTAGTGGGTCTAGCGGGGGACCAAGAGACCCAGTACTTC. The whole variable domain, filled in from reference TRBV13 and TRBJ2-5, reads AAGVIQSPRHLIKEKRETATLKCYPIPRHDTVYWYQQGPGQDPQFLISFYEKMQSDKGSIPDRFSAQQFSDYHSELNMSSLELGDSALYFCASSLVGLAGDQETQYFGPGTRLLVL.

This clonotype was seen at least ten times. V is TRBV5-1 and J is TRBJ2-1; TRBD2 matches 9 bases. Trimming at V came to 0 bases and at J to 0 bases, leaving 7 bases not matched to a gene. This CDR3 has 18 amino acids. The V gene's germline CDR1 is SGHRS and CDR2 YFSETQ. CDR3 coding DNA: TGCGCCAGCAGCTTGGCCGTGATTAGCGGGAGCTCCTACAATGAGCAGTTCTTC. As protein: CASSLAVISGSSYNEQFF.

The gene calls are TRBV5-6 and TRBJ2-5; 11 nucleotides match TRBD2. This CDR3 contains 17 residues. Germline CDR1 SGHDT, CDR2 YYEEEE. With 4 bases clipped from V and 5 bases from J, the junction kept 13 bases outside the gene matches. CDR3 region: CASSTVELAGGVETQYF. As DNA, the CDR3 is TGTGCCAGCAGCACCGTCGAGCTAGCGGGAGGAGTCGAGACCCAGTACTTC.

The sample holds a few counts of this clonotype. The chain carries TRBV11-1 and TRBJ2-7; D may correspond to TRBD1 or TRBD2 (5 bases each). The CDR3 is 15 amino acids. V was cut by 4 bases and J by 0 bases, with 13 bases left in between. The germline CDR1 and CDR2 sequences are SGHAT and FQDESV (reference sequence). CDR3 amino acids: CASSSGTRSSYEQYF. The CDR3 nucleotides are TGTGCCAGCAGCTCGGGGACCCGAAGCTCCTACGAGCAGTACTTC.